This TCR beta chain was sequenced for a study of blood T cell repertoires in COVID-19. Across the study: Nucleic acid was either cDNA or gDNA, and it came from T cells, B-cell-depleted T cells, or PBMCs.

The CDR3 is made up of 15 amino acids. Germline trimming cut 4 bases from V and 7 bases from J; bases unmatched to any gene: 8. Germline V gives CDR1 SGDLS, CDR2 YYNGEE. Authors' analysis steps: Reference gene primer amplification in the assay estimated nucleated cell counts. Sequencing was performed with immunoSEQ multiplex PCR; in TCRdb, only in-frame clones are kept and a portion is missing. Clone size and V and J calls were adopted from that table, with D and trimming inferred from the DNA. Among over 250,000 clones listed, about 83% were seen once. This TCR derives from a woman aged 50 to 60 who had recovered from COVID-19. The material sequenced was peripheral blood. The J gene is TRBJ1-4, the V gene TRBV9, with 9 bases identical to TRBD1. The CDR3 DNA is TGTGCCAGCAGCTCAGGGGACAGGGACGGTGAAAAACTGTTTTTT. Translation: CASSSGDRDGEKLFF. Together with reference TRBV9 and TRBJ1-4, the CDR3 gives the full variable domain: DSGVTQTPKHLITATGQRVTLRCSPRSGDLSVYWYQQSLDQGLQFLIQYYNGEERAKGNILERFSAQQFPDLHSELNLSSLELGDSALYFCASSSGDRDGEKLFFGSGTQLSVL.